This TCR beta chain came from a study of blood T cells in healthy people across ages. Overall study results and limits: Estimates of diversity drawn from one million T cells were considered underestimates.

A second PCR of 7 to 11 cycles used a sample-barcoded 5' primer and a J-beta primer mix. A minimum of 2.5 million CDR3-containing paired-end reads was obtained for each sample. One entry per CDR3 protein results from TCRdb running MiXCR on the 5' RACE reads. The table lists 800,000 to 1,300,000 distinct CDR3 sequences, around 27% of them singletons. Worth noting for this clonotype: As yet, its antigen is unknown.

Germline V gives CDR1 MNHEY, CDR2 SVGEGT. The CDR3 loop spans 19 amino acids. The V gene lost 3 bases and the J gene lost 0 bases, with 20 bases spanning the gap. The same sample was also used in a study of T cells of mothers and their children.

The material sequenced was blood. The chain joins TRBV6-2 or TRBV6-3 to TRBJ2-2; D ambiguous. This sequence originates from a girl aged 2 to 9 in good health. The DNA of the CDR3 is TGTGCCAGCAGTTATGACACCAATATCCGGACGCCGAACACCGGGGAGCTGTTTTTT. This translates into CASSYDTNIRTPNTGELFF.